The rows below give T cell receptor beta chains drawn from one sample of a study of T cells in Graves' hyperthyroidism and ophthalmopathy. MiXCR was run by TCRdb on the multiplex PCR reads, yielding one entry per CDR3 protein. The profile shows hundreds of thousands of distinct CDR3 sequences, just over 35% of them singletons. The sequencing sample was made of blood. The source is a woman between 40 and 55 years old with Graves' hyperthyroidism. Both conserved end residues are part of each CDR3. A D gene is named only where the DNA matches it firmly. Part of the rows lack a size; the others show once, few, many or a class for expanded clones.

j_gene	abundance	d_gene	v_gene	CDR3aa	CDR3nt
TRBJ2-6	few	TRBD1	TRBV7-9	CASSPRQGPSPASGANVLTF	TGTGCCAGCAGCCCGCGACAGGGGCCTTCCCCCGCCTCTGGGGCCAACGTCCTGACTTTC
TRBJ1-5	many	-	TRBV20-1	CSARQGTSNQPQHF	TGCAGTGCTAGACAGGGTACGAGCAATCAGCCCCAGCATTTT
TRBJ2-5	many	TRBD1	TRBV4-3	CASSQGTGTEETQYF	TGCGCCAGCAGCCAAGGGACAGGGACCGAAGAGACCCAGTACTTC
TRBJ1-5	many	-	TRBV2	CASSLTRGTNQPQHF	TGTGCCAGCAGTCTCACCAGGGGAACTAATCAGCCCCAGCATTTT
TRBJ2-5	few	-	TRBV5-5	CASSLLVGAYSQETQYF	TGTGCCAGCAGCTTGCTGGTGGGGGCGTATAGCCAAGAGACCCAGTACTTC
TRBJ1-4	many	-	TRBV7-9	CASSFRGTGNEKLFF	TGTGCCAGCAGCTTCCGTGGGACGGGTAATGAAAAACTGTTTTTT
TRBJ1-5	-	TRBD1	TRBV6-2/TRBV6-3	CASSYDWTGKDQPQHF	TGTGCCAGCAGTTACGACTGGACAGGGAAAGATCAGCCCCAGCATTTT
TRBJ2-7	-	TRBD2	TRBV6-6	CASSYSGTRGYEQYF	TGTGCCAGCAGTTACTCCGGGACTAGGGGCTACGAGCAGTACTTC
TRBJ1-2	few	-	TRBV12-3/TRBV12-4	CASDPGGPGYTF	TGTGCCAGCGACCCCGGGGGTCCTGGCTACACCTTC
TRBJ2-5	many	-	TRBV20-1	CSARVAGYQETQYF	TGCAGTGCTAGAGTTGCAGGATACCAAGAGACCCAGTACTTC
TRBJ1-4	-	TRBD1	TRBV25-1	CASWTGESVGEKLFF	TGTGCCAGCTGGACAGGGGAGAGTGTCGGGGAAAAACTGTTTTTT
TRBJ1-6	-	-	TRBV3-2	CASSLGFTTPLHF	TGTGCCAGCAGCCTCGGGTTCACTACACCCCTCCACTTT
TRBJ1-2	-	-	TRBV28	CASSLYRTGTGYTF	TGTGCCAGCAGTTTATACAGAACAGGGACTGGCTACACCTTC
TRBJ1-5	-	-	TRBV2	CASSELGNEQPQHF	TGTGCCAGCAGTGAACTTGGCAATGAGCAGCCCCAGCATTTT
TRBJ1-2	few	-	TRBV9	CARDATRNYGYTF	TGTGCTAGAGATGCGACCCGTAACTATGGCTACACCTTC
TRBJ1-3	few	-	TRBV12-5	CASGLEALRGNTIYF	TGTGCTAGTGGTTTAGAAGCTCTAAGGGGAAACACCATATATTTT
TRBJ1-6	many	-	TRBV7-6	CASRQSGLRFSPLHF	TGTGCCAGCAGGCAGTCGGGGTTACGTTTTTCACCCCTCCACTTT
TRBJ2-7	many	-	TRBV5-8	CASSSGLASYEQYF	TGTGCCAGCAGCTCCGGACTGGCCTCCTACGAGCAGTACTTC
TRBJ2-5	-	TRBD1	TRBV25-1	CASSDPRKDRGETQYF	TGTGCCAGCAGTGATCCACGGAAAGACAGGGGGGAGACCCAGTACTTC
TRBJ1-1	many	-	TRBV10-3	CAISEARGSGTEAFF	TGTGCCATCAGTGAGGCGAGAGGCTCGGGCACTGAAGCTTTCTTT
TRBJ1-2	many	-	TRBV6-5	CASSGPGRIIF	TGTGCCAGCAGTGGTCCGGGACGGATCATCTTC
TRBJ2-5	-	TRBD2	TRBV20-1	CSARIAGGVQEAQYF	TGCAGTGCTAGGATAGCGGGAGGTGTGCAAGAGGCCCAGTACTTC
TRBJ1-2	many	TRBD1	TRBV7-9	CASSSLQGAYFGYTF	TGTGCCAGCAGCTCCCTCCAGGGGGCATACTTTGGCTACACCTTC
TRBJ2-2	-	-	TRBV5-5	CASSLEGVNTGELFF	TGTGCCAGCAGCTTGGAGGGGGTGAACACCGGGGAGCTGTTTTTT
TRBJ1-2	-	TRBD1	TRBV12-3/TRBV12-4	CASTGTGPQSYGYTF	TGTGCCAGCACCGGGACAGGGCCCCAATCCTATGGCTACACCTTC
TRBJ2-7	many	TRBD2	TRBV10-3	CAISESMASGGYEQYF	TGTGCCATCAGTGAGTCGATGGCTAGCGGGGGTTACGAGCAGTACTTC
TRBJ2-7	-	-	TRBV4-1	CASSQALGSEQYF	TGCGCCAGCAGCCAAGCTCTCGGCTCAGAGCAGTACTTC
TRBJ2-7	-	TRBD1	TRBV12-3/TRBV12-4	CASSEGGGYERYF	TGTGCCAGCAGTGAAGGGGGCGGCTACGAGCGGTACTTC
TRBJ1-1	-	-	TRBV29-1	CSVTLTAYTEAFF	TGCAGCGTTACCTTAACAGCTTACACTGAAGCTTTCTTT
TRBJ2-7	-	-	TRBV11-1	CASSSLTGEGYEQYF	TGTGCCAGCAGCTCCTTGACAGGGGAGGGCTACGAGCAGTACTTC
TRBJ2-7	-	-	TRBV10-3	CASSPESVTYEQYF	TGTGCCAGCAGTCCCGAGTCCGTAACCTACGAGCAGTACTTC
TRBJ2-5	-	-	TRBV18	CASSPLWGETQYF	TGTGCCAGCTCACCACTTTGGGGTGAGACCCAGTACTTC
TRBJ1-1	many	-	TRBV10-3	CAISEAAGATEAFF	TGTGCCATCAGTGAGGCGGCGGGGGCCACTGAAGCTTTCTTT
TRBJ2-2	-	-	TRBV11-2	CASSPSGTYGELFF	TGTGCCAGCAGCCCCTCCGGGACGTACGGGGAGCTGTTTTTT
TRBJ1-5	many	-	TRBV5-6	CASSLGQGDSQPQHF	TGTGCCAGCAGCTTGGGGCAGGGTGATAGTCAGCCCCAGCATTTT
TRBJ1-2	few	-	TRBV10-3	CAIGGMGGTGYTF	TGTGCCATCGGTGGGATGGGGGGGACTGGCTACACCTTC
TRBJ1-2	-	-	TRBV12-3/TRBV12-4	CASSLSQGGSYTF	TGTGCCAGCAGTTTAAGTCAGGGAGGTAGCTACACCTTC
TRBJ2-5	few	-	TRBV16	CASSQLRGSGQETQYF	TGTGCCAGCAGCCAACTCAGGGGGAGCGGGCAAGAGACCCAGTACTTC
TRBJ2-1	-	TRBD2	TRBV2	CAREGLAGSSSYNEQFF	TGCGCCAGGGAAGGACTAGCGGGGTCAAGCTCCTACAATGAGCAGTTCTTC
TRBJ2-7	many	-	TRBV12-3/TRBV12-4	CASTKTAFYEQYF	TGTGCCAGCACCAAGACAGCCTTCTACGAGCAGTACTTC
TRBJ1-2	-	-	TRBV10-2	CASSYPGTNYGCTF	TGCGCCAGCAGCTACCCCGGGACAAACTATGGCTGCACCTTC
TRBJ1-2	-	-	TRBV6-5	CASSYLDRNGYTF	TGTGCCAGCAGTTACCTTGACAGGAATGGCTACACCTTC
TRBJ2-5	many	-	TRBV2	CASSELGGGSGKTQYF	TGTGCCAGCAGTGAATTGGGAGGGGGCTCGGGGAAGACCCAGTACTTC
TRBJ1-5	-	TRBD1	TRBV11-2	CASSLGQGETGNQPQHF	TGTGCCAGCAGCTTAGGACAGGGGGAAACCGGCAATCAGCCCCAGCATTTT
TRBJ2-2	-	-	TRBV19	CASLQATGELFF	TGTGCCAGCCTGCAGGCCACCGGGGAGCTGTTTTTT
TRBJ1-2	many	-	TRBV7-2	CASSFYRDDGYTF	TGTGCCAGCAGCTTCTACAGGGATGACGGCTACACCTTC
TRBJ1-5	-	-	TRBV6-5	CASSMGPTSNQPQHF	TGTGCCAGCAGTATGGGACCCACCAGCAATCAGCCCCAGCATTTT